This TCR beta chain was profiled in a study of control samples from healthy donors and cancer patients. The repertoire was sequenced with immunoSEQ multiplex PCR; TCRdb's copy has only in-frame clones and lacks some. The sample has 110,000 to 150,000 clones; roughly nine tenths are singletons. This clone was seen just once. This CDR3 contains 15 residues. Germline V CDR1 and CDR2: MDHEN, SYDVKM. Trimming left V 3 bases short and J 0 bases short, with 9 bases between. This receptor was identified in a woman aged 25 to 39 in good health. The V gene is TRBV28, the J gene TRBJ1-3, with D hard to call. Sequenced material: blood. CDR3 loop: CASSLWQVSGNTIYF. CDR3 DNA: TGTGCCAGCAGTTTGTGGCAGGTCTCTGGAAACACCATATATTTT.